Given below is one T cell receptor (beta chain) in context. The specificity of this receptor is unknown. Base qualities are not recorded, but no much larger clone differs from it by a single base. These data originate in a study of OX40 agonist ivuxolimab in advanced cancers. For context, the study as a whole: The costimulatory receptor OX40 (CD134) was targeted by ivuxolimab, a fully human IgG2 agonistic monoclonal antibody. The paper covers the monotherapy dose-escalation part of the phase I ivuxolimab trial, which included N ≈ 54 patients. Peripheral TCRbeta sequencing aimed to test whether ivuxolimab altered TCR sequence diversity and caused clonal T-cell expansion. Of the approximately 50 dose-escalation patients, hepatocellular carcinoma was present in about 20, melanoma in some 15, renal cell carcinoma in 9 and head and neck cancer in 9. Patients were allowed to have had prior anti-PD-1, anti-PD-L1 or anti-CTLA-4 therapy, and 30% to 40% of the dose-escalation patients had been treated with checkpoint inhibitors. The dose-escalation cohort was around 84% male with a mean age of about 54 years, ranging from 23 to 79. Partial responses occurred in three dose-escalation patients: two with cutaneous melanoma and one with hepatocellular carcinoma. Intravenous ivuxolimab was administered to patients every 2 weeks at six dose levels: 0.01, 0.1, 0.3, 1.5, 3 and 10 mg/kg.

Study-wide conclusions, independent of this receptor: Low levels of normalized T-cell clonal expansion were also seen in some patients who did not respond. At doses of 0.1 to 3.0 mg/kg, clonal expansion of both CD4+ and CD8+ T cells in blood was seen between baseline and week 6. After ivuxolimab, expanded clones were on average more numerous among CD8+ T cells than among CD4+ T cells. The antigen specificity of the clonally expanded peripheral T cells was not determined. In the 0.1-3.0 mg/kg groups, partial responders were among the patients with the lowest normalized peripheral clonal expansion, particularly in CD8+ T cells.

For sequencing of the TCRbeta CDR3 region, genomic DNA was extracted from the sorted cells. The immunoSEQ Assay was used for sequencing of TCRbeta CDR3 regions. As stored in TCRdb, this immuneACCESS dataset retains in-frame rearrangements with V and J assigned. A fraction of the clones does not appear; measured against another copy, unresolved V genes explain less than half of the discrepancy, and the remainder lacks a known reason. The sample table lists about 44,000 clones, 75% to 90% of them with a count of one. The biggest ten clones account for 8.5% to 12% of the sample. Looking up the germline V gene (reference sequence) yields CDR1 LNHNV and CDR2 YYDKDF. From cysteine to phenylalanine, the CDR3 is 13 amino acids long. The entry retains the CDR3 DNA only, 39 bases that are in frame from base 1. Ends trimmed: V by 5 bases, J by 6 bases; bases unmatched to a gene: 4. Patients with a history of autoimmune disease or receiving systemic immunosuppression were excluded from the trial. Peripheral blood for TCR sequencing was collected from all dose cohorts at baseline, on cycle 4 day 1, and on cycle 7 day 1. Samples came from an open-label, multicenter, first-in-human phase I dose-escalation trial of ivuxolimab. Adults with locally advanced or metastatic melanoma, renal cell, hepatocellular, or head and neck squamous cell carcinoma were enrolled in the trial. CD4+ and CD8+ T cells were sorted separately from peripheral blood before TCR sequencing.

The sequence derives from an adult with an advanced solid tumor such as melanoma, head and neck, liver or kidney cancer. This specimen consisted of CD4+ or CD8+ T cells sorted from blood, obtained in a trial of the OX40 agonist ivuxolimab. The chain couples TRBV15 to TRBJ2-1; 7 central nucleotides agree with TRBD2. CDR3 sequence: CATSGDYGNEQFF. The DNA sequence is as follows: TGTGCCACCAGCGGGGACTACGGCAATGAGCAGTTCTTC.